The 30 T cell receptor beta chains below come from one sample, sequenced in a study of blood T cell repertoires in COVID-19. Only in-frame clones appear in the TCRdb table, and some are missing; sequencing was by immunoSEQ multiplex PCR. The table records nearly 300,000 clones, nearly 90% of them present only once. What was sequenced was PBMCs or T cells enriched from blood (not recorded which). Receptors were obtained from a woman in her forties or fifties who had been exposed to COVID-19.

The V and J genes are TRBV30 and TRBJ2-2; TRBD1 matches at 11 bases. J gave up 4 bases and V 3 bases, and 1 base lay outside the gene matches. Per the germline V gene, CDR1 is GTSNPN and CDR2 is SVGIG (reference sequence). This CDR3 is built from 14 residues. The CDR3 DNA reads TGTGCCTGGAGGGGGACAGGGGGCACCGGGGAGCTGTTTTTT. Protein: CAWRGTGGTGELFF.

V and J are TRBV5-1 and TRBJ2-5, with D possibly TRBD1 on 6 matching bases. Trimming took off 3 bases at V and 5 bases at J, with 17 bases between the two ends. The CDR3 is 15 residues long. CDR1 is SGHRS and CDR2 is YFSETQ in the germline V gene. CDR3 in DNA: TGCGCCAGCAGCTATGGACAGTATTCCCGGGAGACCCAGTACTTC. This encodes CASSYGQYSRETQYF.

V gene TRBV2 combines with J gene TRBJ2-2; maybe TRBD2 (5 bases). From germline, CDR1 is SNHLY and CDR2 FYNNEI. This CDR3 spans 15 amino acids. Between the trimmed V and J ends, which lost 6 bases and 5 bases, there was a span of 16 bases. CDR3: CASRRDTRETGELFF. The CDR3, as DNA: TGTGCCAGCAGACGAGACACGAGGGAGACCGGGGAGCTGTTTTTT. Full variable domain (outside the CDR3, taken from reference TRBV2 and TRBJ2-2): EPEVTQTPSHQVTQMGQEVILRCVPISNHLYFYWYRQILGQKVEFLVSFYNNEISEKSEIFDDQFSVERPDGSNFTLKIRSTKLEDSAMYFCASRRDTRETGELFFGEGSRLTVL.

A single count supports this clone. The V call is TRBV30, the J call TRBJ2-1, with 10 bases lining up with TRBD2. CDR1 is GTSNPN and CDR2 is SVGIG in the germline V gene (reference sequence). This CDR3 spans 15 amino acids. The junction had 9 bases not matched to a gene; V was cut back by 6 bases and J by 4 bases. The DNA for the CDR3 is TGTGCCTGCCCTAAGCGGGGGGGCCTTTACAATGAGCAGTTCTTC. Its protein is CACPKRGGLYNEQFF.

This chain's CDR3 is CASSRNFATNEKLFF. DNA for the CDR3: TGCGCCAGCAGCCGCAACTTTGCAACTAATGAAAAACTGTTTTTT. The J gene is TRBJ1-4, the V gene TRBV10-2; D uncertain. CDR3 length: 15 amino acids. Trimming removed 6 bases at V and 0 bases at J, with 11 bases between. Germline CDR1 is WSHSY and CDR2 is SAAADI.

This clone came up a few times. CDR3 loop: CASTLPGLGELFF. CDR3 nucleotide sequence: TGTGCCAGCACCCTGCCGGGACTCGGGGAGCTGTTTTTT. The V call is TRBV5-4, the J call TRBJ2-2; the D gene is possibly TRBD2 (6 bases). The CDR3 consists of 13 residues. CDR1 is SGHNT, CDR2 YYREEE, per germline (reference sequence). Trimming took 6 bases from V and 7 from J, leaving 13 bases between them.

This clone was counted a single time. An end of the junction does not agree with germline; a read error may underlie this. The chain has TRBV29-1 and TRBJ1-3, with D uncertain. From germline, CDR1 is SQVTM and CDR2 ANQGSEA. The CDR3 runs 15 residues. The CDR3 loop reads CSAESGRRSGNTIYF. CDR3 nucleotides: TGCAGCGCTGAAAGCGGACGTCGCTCTGGAAACACCATATATTTT.

CDR3 sequence reads: CASSLGAGEETQYF. As DNA, the CDR3 is TGTGCCAGCAGCTTGGGTGCGGGGGAGGAGACCCAGTACTTC. This sequence joins TRBV5-4 and TRBJ2-5; TRBD2 matches at 7 bases. CDR1 and CDR2 from the germline V gene are SGHNT and YYREEE (reference sequence). Trimming cost V 0 bases and J 5 bases; bases outside gene matches: 4. This CDR3 has 14 amino acids.

This clone came up once. The chain joins TRBV28 to TRBJ2-5, with 7 bases identical to TRBD1. V lost 5 bases to trimming and J lost 1 base; unmatched junction nucleotides: 4. The CDR3 consists of 14 residues. CDR1 is MDHEN and CDR2 is SYDVKM in the germline V gene. The CDR3 here is CASSPTGVQETQYF. DNA of the CDR3: TGTGCCAGCAGTCCTACAGGGGTCCAAGAGACCCAGTACTTC.

The chain carries TRBV7-2 and TRBJ2-7, with 8 bases matching TRBD1. Germline V gene data show CDR1 as SGHTA and CDR2 as FQGNSA. The CDR3 totals 15 residues. V lost 5 bases to trimming and J lost 2 bases; unmatched junction nucleotides: 8. The CDR3 sequence is CASSLSGTGPYEQYF. The CDR3 coding sequence is TGTGCCAGCAGCCTGTCCGGGACAGGCCCCTACGAGCAGTACTTC.

This clone showed up just once. The chain links TRBV5-5 to TRBJ2-5, with D maybe TRBD1 (5 bases). The V and J ends lost 4 bases and 2 bases respectively, with 12 bases between them. CDR1 is SGHKS, CDR2 YYEKEE, per germline (reference sequence). The CDR3 extends over 14 amino acids. The CDR3 here is CASSQDTGQETQYF. Here the CDR3 DNA reads TGTGCCAGCAGCCAGGACACCGGACAAGAGACCCAGTACTTC.

The chain combines TRBV9 with TRBJ2-1; 8 bases agree with TRBD2. Germline loops: CDR1 SGDLS, CDR2 YYNGEE. The CDR3 has 15 residues. V shed 3 bases, J shed 8 bases, and the junction held 10 bases outside the gene matches. CDR3 region: CASSASRGGPDEQFF. The CDR3 DNA sequence: TGTGCCAGCAGCGCCTCTCGGGGGGGCCCGGATGAGCAGTTCTTC.

This rearrangement joins TRBV28 to TRBJ2-7; possible D gene TRBD1, 6 bases. Between the trimmed V and J ends, which lost 7 bases and 5 bases, there was a span of 15 bases. This CDR3 has 13 residues. Germline-derived CDR1 and CDR2 are MDHEN and SYDVKM. The CDR3 loop reads CASTLGARDEQYF. The CDR3 DNA sequence: TGTGCCAGCACCTTGGGGGCAAGGGACGAGCAGTACTTC.

V and J are TRBV27 and TRBJ2-3, with a possible D match to TRBD1 (8 bases). The germline V gene encodes CDR1 MNHEY and CDR2 SMNVEV (reference sequence). This CDR3 contains 15 residues. V lost 8 bases and J lost 3, with 18 bases in between. The CDR3 DNA reads as TGTGCCAGCGGAATGACAGGGGAGGGGACAGATACGCAGTATTTT. Residues: CASGMTGEGTDTQYF.

The chain recombines TRBV4-1 with TRBJ1-5; 8 bases map to TRBD1. This CDR3 comprises 16 residues. The germline V gene has CDR1 MGHRA and CDR2 YSYEKL. With V trimmed by 2 bases and J by 4 bases, 7 bases remained unmatched. CDR3 nucleotides: TGCGCCAGCAGCCAACCAGGGACAGGTACTAATCAGCCCCAGCATTTT. Translating gives CASSQPGTGTNQPQHF.

The chain is built from TRBV19 and TRBJ2-2; TRBD2 agrees at 10 bases. Germline CDR1 and CDR2: LNHDA and SQIVND (reference sequence). CDR3 length: 14 residues. The V gene end was trimmed by 6 bases and the J gene end by 3 bases; junction bases not matched to a gene: 1. The CDR3 nucleotides are TGTGCCAGTAGAACTAGCGGGGACACCGGGGAGCTGTTTTTT. Translation: CASRTSGDTGELFF.

V gene TRBV7-2 combines with J gene TRBJ2-1; D perhaps matches TRBD2 (6 bases). Per the germline V gene, CDR1 is SGHTA and CDR2 is FQGNSA. With 1 base removed from V and 7 bases from J, the gap between germline ends came to 14 bases. This CDR3 comprises 15 residues. The CDR3 reads CASSLGRGAENEQFF. The DNA of the CDR3 is TGTGCCAGCAGCTTAGGGCGCGGGGCGGAGAATGAGCAGTTCTTC.

The rearrangement uses TRBV5-4 and TRBJ2-5; 9 bases agree with TRBD1. This CDR3 spans 15 amino acids. V trimming: 3 bases; J trimming: 2 bases; junction bases outside the gene matches: 5. CDR1 is SGHNT, CDR2 YYREEE, per germline (reference sequence). CDR3 protein: CASSSSTGGQETQYF. The CDR3 nucleotides are TGTGCCAGCAGCTCTTCGACAGGGGGTCAAGAGACCCAGTACTTC.

The chain employs TRBV12-3 or TRBV12-4 and TRBJ2-1; D gene uncertain. This CDR3 is 13 amino acids long. Trimming shortened V by 3 bases and J by 4 bases, and 7 bases separated the two germline ends. The CDR3 nucleotides read TGTGCCAGCAGTTTCGGTAGTTACAATGAGCAGTTCTTC. This sequence encodes CASSFGSYNEQFF.

CDR3 sequence reads: CASSGIALYEQYF. As DNA, the CDR3 is TGTGCCAGCAGCGGTATAGCCCTATACGAGCAGTACTTC. The V and J genes are TRBV7-2 and TRBJ2-7; no clear D. Germline V gives CDR1 SGHTA, CDR2 FQGNSA. V was shortened by 5 bases and J by 4 bases, with 12 bases between the two germline ends. This CDR3 has 13 residues.

The V and J genes are TRBV19 and TRBJ2-5; weak D call: TRBD1 (6 bases). Looked up from germline, CDR1 is LNHDA and CDR2 is SQIVND (reference sequence). The V and J ends lost 5 bases and 4 bases respectively, with 11 bases between them. This CDR3 is 13 amino acids long. CDR3 nucleotide sequence: TGTGCCAGTAGTCGGACAGTGCGAGAGACCCAGTACTTC. Amino acid sequence: CASSRTVRETQYF.

The CDR3 reads CASSPARNPYNEQFF. In nucleotides, the CDR3 is TGTGCCAGCAGCCCAGCCAGGAACCCCTACAATGAGCAGTTCTTC. This chain connects TRBV7-9 to TRBJ2-1; D uncertain. The CDR3 extends over 15 amino acids. CDR1 is SEHNR, CDR2 FQNEAQ, per germline (reference sequence). The V end was cut by 5 bases, the J end by 2 bases, with 13 bases between.

The chain couples TRBV18 to TRBJ2-1; D is possibly TRBD2 (7 bases). Deletions cut 4 bases from V and 7 bases from J, with 20 bases between. Germline assignment: CDR1 KGHSH and CDR2 LQKENI. There are 16 residues in the CDR3. The CDR3 sequence is CASSRSGGPELNEQFF. The CDR3 region has the DNA TGTGCCAGCTCACGCTCGGGGGGCCCCGAATTGAATGAGCAGTTCTTC.

The count of this clone is one. The gene calls are TRBV6-6 and TRBJ1-1; the match to TRBD1 covers 11 bases. The length of the CDR3 is 17 residues. From germline, CDR1 is MNHNY and CDR2 SVGAGI (reference sequence). With V trimmed by 5 bases and J by 2 bases, 10 bases remained unmatched. The CDR3 loop is CASSPPGTGGINTEAFF. The CDR3 DNA reads TGTGCCAGCAGTCCCCCGGGGACAGGGGGAATAAACACTGAAGCTTTCTTT.

J is TRBJ1-5 and V is TRBV4-1; D is possibly TRBD1 (5 bases). The CDR3 contains 17 residues. Trimming took off 2 bases at V and 0 bases at J, with 14 bases between the two ends. Per germline, CDR1 MGHRA and CDR2 YSYEKL. CDR3 sequence (DNA): TGCGCCAGCAGCCAAAAGACCTCAGGGCATAGCAATCAGCCCCAGCATTTT. It translates to CASSQKTSGHSNQPQHF.

This sequence joins TRBV24-1 and TRBJ2-5, with D maybe TRBD2 (6 bases). V was clipped by 6 bases and J by 5 bases, with 12 bases between them. Germline assignment: CDR1 KGHDR and CDR2 SFDVKD. The CDR3 extends over 13 amino acids. The CDR3 region is CATSHAGWETQYF. The CDR3 coding sequence is TGTGCCACCAGTCATGCGGGGTGGGAGACCCAGTACTTC.

The gene calls are TRBV7-8 and TRBJ1-2; no reliable D call. V was pared by 5 bases and J by 6 bases, with 19 bases between. The germline V gene has CDR1 SGHVS and CDR2 FQNEAQ. The CDR3 runs to 15 residues. CDR3 sequence reads: CASSPEGGGWDGYTF. In nucleotides, the CDR3 is TGTGCCAGCAGCCCCGAGGGTGGAGGGTGGGATGGCTACACCTTC.

V is TRBV6-5 and J is TRBJ2-7, with 7 bases aligning to TRBD1. Germline CDR1 and CDR2: MNHEY and SVGAGI. This CDR3 has 15 residues. V shed 7 bases and J 3 bases; nucleotides not matched to a gene: 12. The CDR3 sequence: CASTVSGTALYEQYF. CDR3 nucleotides: TGTGCCAGCACCGTATCCGGGACAGCCCTCTACGAGCAGTACTTC.

This sequence joins TRBV7-9 and TRBJ2-5; D uncertain. The germline V gene encodes CDR1 SEHNR and CDR2 FQNEAQ (reference sequence). CDR3 size: 13 residues. Trimming removed 1 base from V and 4 bases from J, with 7 bases in between. CDR3 protein: CASSLGSGETQYF. DNA of the CDR3: TGTGCCAGCAGCTTAGGTTCGGGAGAGACCCAGTACTTC.

The CDR3 spells CASSGDRNYEQYF. The CDR3 DNA reads as TGTGCCAGCAGCGGGGACAGGAACTACGAGCAGTACTTC. V gene TRBV9 combines with J gene TRBJ2-7, with 8 bases that match TRBD1. Trimming at V came to 3 bases and at J to 3 bases, leaving 2 bases not matched to a gene. From germline, CDR1 is SGDLS and CDR2 YYNGEE. This CDR3 comprises 13 residues.